The next 20 T cell receptor beta chains were all read from a single sample in a study of shared clonotypes between healthy human individuals (dated by TCRdb to 2020 to 2021). The library came from the immunoSEQ multiplex PCR assay. The source is immuneACCESS, and TCRdb retained only in-frame sequences with V and J called. Part of the clones is not carried over; for the studies checked, unresolved V genes explain less than half of this, and the remainder is unexplained. For this sample the table gives roughly 2.1 million clones, of which approximately 94% were detected only once. The ten largest clones take up about 1.5% of the sample. CD8 naive samples were CD45RO-negative cells positively selected for CCR7, giving a CD45RA+CCR7+ population that excluded TemRA cells. Sample: naive CD8+ T cells from PBMCs. Per the publication, the cell subset or site label means: CD45RA+CCR7+. These receptors all come from a man aged 18 to 29 in good health. Some clones in this sample may be carry-over from other donors' samples.

The V call is TRBV7-2, the J call TRBJ2-1, with 9 bases fitting TRBD2. Germline CDR1 is SGHTA and CDR2 is FQGNSA. This CDR3 comprises 14 residues. J was trimmed by 3 bases and V by 7 bases; bases with no gene match: 4. The CDR3 sequence is CASTAGGSYNEQFF. CDR3 bases: TGTGCCAGCACCGCGGGAGGGAGCTACAATGAGCAGTTCTTC.

The chain couples TRBV7-6 to TRBJ2-1; maybe TRBD2 (5 bases). Trimming took off 4 bases at V and 7 bases at J, with 20 bases between the two ends. The CDR3 has 16 residues. Germline V lookup: CDR1 SGHVS, CDR2 FNYEAQ. In nucleotides, the CDR3 is TGTGCCAGCAGCTCTTTAGTAGGACTGGCTCCTAATGAGCAGTTCTTC. Amino acid sequence: CASSSLVGLAPNEQFF.

The chain has TRBV4-2 and TRBJ2-2; 7 bases agree with TRBD2. There are 16 residues in the CDR3. Germline trimming cut 7 bases from V and 1 base from J; bases unmatched to any gene: 9. The germline CDR1 and CDR2 sequences are LGHNA and YNFKEQ. CDR3 coding DNA: TGTGCCAGCAAGCCCTGGGGGGGAGAGAACACCGGGGAGCTGTTTTTT. Its protein is CASKPWGGENTGELFF.

V is TRBV7-9 and J is TRBJ1-1; D may be TRBD1 (5 bases). CDR3 length equals 16 residues. The germline V gene encodes CDR1 SEHNR and CDR2 FQNEAQ (reference sequence). V lost 5 bases and J 5 bases, leaving 21 bases between the germline ends. Here the CDR3 DNA reads TGTGCCAGCAGCCTCTCCCGCCGGGACCGAGGAACTGAAGCTTTCTTT. Protein sequence: CASSLSRRDRGTEAFF.

V usage is TRBV28 and J usage is TRBJ2-7; a possible D gene is TRBD1 (6 bases). Per germline, CDR1 MDHEN and CDR2 SYDVKM. Trimming pared 5 bases from V and 4 bases from J, leaving 21 bases between. The CDR3 length is 16 residues. CDR3 in DNA: TGTGCCAGCAGTCTCCCCGAGGACAGAATAGGGTACGAGCAGTACTTC. This gives the protein CASSLPEDRIGYEQYF.

The chain uses TRBV4-1 and TRBJ2-1; D may be TRBD2 (5 bases). Germline V lookup: CDR1 MGHRA, CDR2 YSYEKL. This CDR3 comprises 15 residues. The ends were cut back, 7 bases at V and 9 bases at J, with 22 bases in the middle. The CDR3 region is CASKGTRGVIGEQFF. In DNA form, the CDR3 reads TGCGCCAGCAAGGGCACTAGAGGTGTAATTGGTGAGCAGTTCTTC.

The chain recombines TRBV6-1 with TRBJ2-3, with TRBD2 identical over 11 bases. In germline, CDR1 is MNHNS, CDR2 SASEGT. The V gene end was trimmed by 7 bases and the J gene end by 2 bases; junction bases not matched to a gene: 5. This CDR3 comprises 15 residues. In nucleotides, the CDR3 is TGTGCCAGCATGAGACTAGCGGGACCCACAGATACGCAGTATTTT. This gives the protein CASMRLAGPTDTQYF.

The rearrangement joins TRBV6-4 to TRBJ2-6; 9 bases are a match to TRBD1. CDR3 size: 16 residues. V was pared by 2 bases and J by 2 bases, with 1 base of the junction left unmatched. Germline-derived CDR1 and CDR2 are MRHNA and SNTAGT. This CDR3 reads CASSDTGGPGANVLTF. CDR3 coding DNA: TGTGCCAGCAGTGACACAGGGGGCCCTGGGGCCAACGTCCTGACTTTC.

The chain employs TRBV25-1 and TRBJ2-7; D not resolved. Germline lookup yields CDR1 MGHDK and CDR2 SYGVNS. The CDR3 length is 12 residues. The germline V and J ends were trimmed by 5 bases and 7 bases, with 12 bases remaining between them. CDR3 sequence reads: CASSLLSQEQYF. CDR3 in DNA: TGTGCCAGCAGTTTACTCTCCCAGGAGCAGTACTTC.

This chain joins TRBV6-5 and TRBJ2-5; D gene unclear. In germline, CDR1 is MNHEY, CDR2 SVGAGI. Trimming pared 6 bases from V and 5 bases from J, leaving 13 bases between. This CDR3 is built from 13 residues. Written as DNA, the CDR3 is TGTGCCAGCAGGGGTGCGCTACCCGAGACCCAGTACTTC. It encodes CASRGALPETQYF.

The chain couples TRBV4-1 to TRBJ2-5, with TRBD2 matching 11 bases. The CDR3 contains 16 residues. Unmatched junction bases numbered 4, after V lost 4 bases and J lost 0 bases. Germline-derived CDR1 and CDR2 are MGHRA and YSYEKL. The CDR3 DNA follows: TGCGCCAGCAGCCTGGGACTAGCGGTGTACCAAGAGACCCAGTACTTC. This encodes CASSLGLAVYQETQYF.

This rearrangement joins TRBV28 to TRBJ1-3; D not certain. Looked up from germline, CDR1 is MDHEN and CDR2 is SYDVKM. The CDR3 loop spans 13 amino acids. Trimming took off 5 bases at V and 4 bases at J, with 9 bases between the two ends. CDR3: CASSVQGGNTIYF. The CDR3, as DNA: TGTGCCAGCAGTGTCCAAGGAGGAAACACCATATATTTT. Complete variable domain (other parts from reference TRBV28 and TRBJ1-3): DVKVTQSSRYLVKRTGEKVFLECVQDMDHENMFWYRQDPGLGLRLIYFSYDVKMKEKGDIPEGYSVSREKKERFSLILESASTNQTSMYLCASSVQGGNTIYFGEGSWLTVV.

The rearrangement uses TRBV4-3 and TRBJ2-3, with no clear D. V lost 4 bases and J 3 bases, leaving 8 bases between the germline ends. Germline V CDR1 and CDR2: LGHNA, YSLEER. The CDR3 covers 13 residues. Here the CDR3 DNA reads TGCGCCAGCAGCCCCCTATTGACAGATACGCAGTATTTT. As protein: CASSPLLTDTQYF.

The rearrangement links TRBV6-1 to TRBJ2-3; D uncertain. V was shortened by 10 bases and J by 2 bases, with 10 bases between the two germline ends. The CDR3 runs to 12 residues. Germline V lookup: CDR1 MNHNS, CDR2 SASEGT. The CDR3 protein is CATRTITDTQYF. CDR3 sequence (DNA): TGTGCCACTAGGACGATCACAGATACGCAGTATTTT.

The gene calls are TRBV5-1 and TRBJ2-1, with 8 bases aligning to TRBD2. V lost 1 base and J lost 2; bases outside the gene matches: 5. The CDR3 consists of 16 residues. The germline V gene encodes CDR1 SGHRS and CDR2 YFSETQ. DNA of the CDR3: TGCGCCAGCAGCTTGCTCAGCGGGAGCCCCTACAATGAGCAGTTCTTC. Residues: CASSLLSGSPYNEQFF.

About this clone: Distinct nucleotide sequences in the sample also encode this CDR3. This rearrangement joins TRBV5-1 to TRBJ2-7; TRBD1 aligns across 8 bases. Germline V gene data show CDR1 as SGHRS and CDR2 as YFSETQ. V trimming: 2 bases; J trimming: 5 bases; junction bases outside the gene matches: 6. The CDR3 sequence is 14 residues long. The CDR3 DNA reads as TGCGCCAGCAGCTTAGACAGGGGCTTCGACGAGCAGTACTTC. Amino acids: CASSLDRGFDEQYF.

J is TRBJ1-5 and V is TRBV19, with TRBD1 as a possible D gene (5 bases). CDR1 and CDR2 (germline): LNHDA, SQIVND (reference sequence). The CDR3 runs 14 residues. Trimming cost V 7 bases and J 1 base, with 11 bases left between them. This CDR3 reads CASTQWDSNQPQHF. The CDR3 DNA is TGTGCCAGTACCCAATGGGACAGCAATCAGCCCCAGCATTTT.

This chain uses TRBV27 with TRBJ1-5; D ambiguous. Germline V gives CDR1 MNHEY, CDR2 SMNVEV (reference sequence). The CDR3 has 13 amino acids. Trimming took off 4 bases at V and 5 bases at J, with 9 bases between the two ends. CDR3: CASSSDLDQPQHF. CDR3 nucleotides: TGTGCCAGCAGTTCAGATTTAGATCAGCCCCAGCATTTT.

J is TRBJ2-7 and V is TRBV20-1; D not certain. Trimming took 1 base from V and 6 from J, leaving 4 bases between them. Germline V gives CDR1 DFQATT, CDR2 SNEGSKA (reference sequence). The CDR3 is 10 residues long. This chain's CDR3 is CSARGLEQYF. As DNA, the CDR3 is TGCAGTGCTAGAGGGCTCGAGCAGTACTTC.

This clone was seen a handful of times. The chain recombines TRBV11-2 with TRBJ1-1; 9 bases map to TRBD1. J was trimmed by 2 bases and V by 4 bases; bases with no gene match: 5. Germline values: CDR1 SGHAT, CDR2 FQNNGV. The CDR3 covers 15 residues. The DNA for the CDR3 is TGTGCCAGCAGCTCCGCGGACAGGGGAAACACTGAAGCTTTCTTT. This gives the protein CASSSADRGNTEAFF.